The present T cell receptor beta chain was sequenced within a study of blood T cell repertoires in COVID-19. The repertoire was sequenced with immunoSEQ multiplex PCR; TCRdb's copy has only in-frame clones and lacks some. The sample includes hundreds of thousands of clones, over 75% of them seen just once. This clone was seen just once. Trimming took off 5 bases at V and 9 bases at J, with 17 bases between the two ends. The CDR3 runs 14 residues. Germline lookup yields CDR1 SEHNR and CDR2 FQNEAQ (reference sequence). The TCR sequence derives from a woman aged 40 to 55 with acute COVID-19. The chain combines TRBV7-9 with TRBJ2-1, with D tentatively TRBD1 (5 bases). Sequencing was done on a sample of PBMCs or T cells enriched from blood (not recorded which). CDR3 region: CASSPLRARSEQFF. CDR3 DNA sequence: TGTGCCAGCAGCCCCCTCAGGGCGCGGAGTGAGCAGTTCTTC.